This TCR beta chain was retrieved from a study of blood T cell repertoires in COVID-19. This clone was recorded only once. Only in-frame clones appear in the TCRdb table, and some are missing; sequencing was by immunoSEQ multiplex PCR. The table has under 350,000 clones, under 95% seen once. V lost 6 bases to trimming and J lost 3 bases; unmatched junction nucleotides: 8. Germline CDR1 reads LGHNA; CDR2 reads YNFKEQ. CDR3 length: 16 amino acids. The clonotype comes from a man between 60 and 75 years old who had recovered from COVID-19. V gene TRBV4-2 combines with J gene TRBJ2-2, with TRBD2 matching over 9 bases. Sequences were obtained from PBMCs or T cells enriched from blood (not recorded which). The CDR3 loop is CASSGVAGVDTGELFF. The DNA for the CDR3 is TGTGCCAGCAGTGGGGTAGCGGGAGTAGACACCGGGGAGCTGTTTTTT.